One and the same sample provided the 26 T cell receptor beta chains below, sequenced in a study of technical replicates of blood from several donors (TCRdb year 2017). The protocol used for the library was the immunoSEQ multiplex PCR assay. This is the immuneACCESS table as TCRdb keeps it, with only in-frame sequences that have V and J called. A part of the clones is gone; compared with another copy, unresolved V genes explain less than half, and the rest is unexplained. For this sample there are approximately 79,000 clones; around 90% appear just once. The top ten clonotypes cover about 0.35% of the sample. The specimen was T cells isolated from PBMCs. These receptors originate from a human donor in good health.

The V call is TRBV6-1, the J call TRBJ2-1; TRBD2 is a possible D gene (6 bases). CDR3 length: 18 residues. CDR1 and CDR2 from the germline V gene are MNHNS and SASEGT. V lost 2 bases, J lost 7 bases, and 24 bases lay in between. The CDR3 DNA reads TGTGCCAGCAGTGAAAATAGGCCGGGACTTCCCTATTGGAATGAGCAGTTCTTC. It encodes CASSENRPGLPYWNEQFF.

A word on this clone: The junction departs from the called germline gene at one end, perhaps through a read error. J is TRBJ2-4 and V is TRBV6-5; maybe TRBD1 (6 bases). This CDR3 has 12 amino acids. CDR1 is MNHEY and CDR2 is SVGAGI in the germline V gene. The CDR3 DNA reads TGTGCCAGCAGTTACCCGGACAGCTTTAGGGAATTC. This translates into CASSYPDSFREF.

CDR3 loop: CASSLAAGVSYNEQFF. The CDR3 nucleotides are TGTGCCAGCAGCTTAGCGGCGGGAGTGAGTTACAATGAGCAGTTCTTC. The chain couples TRBV7-2 to TRBJ2-1; 7 bases match TRBD2. The V gene end was trimmed by 0 bases and the J gene end by 4 bases; junction bases not matched to a gene: 6. Germline CDR1 and CDR2: SGHTA and FQGNSA. The CDR3 runs 16 residues.

This chain connects TRBV30 to TRBJ2-3; D perhaps matches TRBD2 (5 bases). Germline-derived CDR1 and CDR2 are GTSNPN and SVGIG (reference sequence). This CDR3 contains 16 residues. Deletions cut 0 bases from V and 2 bases from J, with 15 bases between. The CDR3 protein is CAWSVPHRTDTDTQYF. The CDR3 DNA reads TGTGCCTGGAGTGTACCCCATCGGACTGACACAGATACGCAGTATTTT.

This clone was detected once. This chain uses TRBV27 with TRBJ1-5, with D maybe TRBD1 (6 bases). V gave up 0 bases and J gave up 7 bases, with 7 bases separating them. CDR1 and CDR2 (germline): MNHEY, SMNVEV (reference sequence). The CDR3 is 13 residues long. This CDR3 reads CASSLSDSQPQHF. CDR3 in DNA: TGTGCCAGCAGTTTATCGGACAGCCAGCCCCAGCATTTT.

The chain uses TRBV18 and TRBJ1-1; a weak D match, TRBD1 (5 bases). Germline lookup yields CDR1 KGHSH and CDR2 LQKENI. Trimming shortened V by 6 bases and J by 4 bases, and 12 bases separated the two germline ends. The CDR3 has 13 amino acids. This chain's CDR3 is CASSYQGGTEAFF. Here the CDR3 DNA reads TGTGCCAGCTCTTATCAGGGCGGCACTGAAGCTTTCTTT.

V and J are TRBV5-8 and TRBJ2-2; TRBD2 matches 13 bases. Losses at the gene ends were 4 bases for V and 0 bases for J; bases not matched to a gene: 3. The germline gives CDR1 SGHTS, CDR2 YDEGEE. The CDR3 extends over 17 amino acids. Written as DNA, the CDR3 is TGTGCCAGCAGCCTCGGACTAGCGGGAGCGAACACCGGGGAGCTGTTTTTT. It encodes CASSLGLAGANTGELFF.

The rearrangement uses TRBV5-1 and TRBJ2-1; 10 bases line up with TRBD2. The V segment lost 4 bases and the J segment 6 bases; nucleotides outside the gene matches: 4. This CDR3 has 14 amino acids. Germline V gene data show CDR1 as SGHRS and CDR2 as YFSETQ. The DNA of the CDR3 is TGCGCCAGCAGCACAATAGCGGGGGGCAATGAGCAGTTCTTC. Translating gives CASSTIAGGNEQFF.

This rearrangement joins TRBV7-9 to TRBJ1-3, with D unclear. V was clipped by 4 bases and J by 0 bases, with 16 bases between them. CDR3 length: 17 amino acids. Germline lookup yields CDR1 SEHNR and CDR2 FQNEAQ (reference sequence). The CDR3 coding sequence is TGTGCCAGCAGCTCACCGCGGGAGCTTATCTCTGGAAACACCATATATTTT. It is translated as CASSSPRELISGNTIYF.

The genes are TRBV27 and TRBJ1-2; 7 nucleotides match TRBD1. There are 14 residues in the CDR3. Germline values: CDR1 MNHEY, CDR2 SMNVEV (reference sequence). V shed 0 bases, J shed 7 bases, and the junction held 5 bases outside the gene matches. CDR3 bases: TGTGCCAGCAGTTTATCGTTAGGGGGCGGTGGCTACACCTTC. As protein: CASSLSLGGGGYTF.

V and J are TRBV28 and TRBJ1-4; a weak D match, TRBD1 (6 bases). Deletions cut 6 bases from V and 8 bases from J, with 10 bases between. CDR1 and CDR2 from the germline V gene are MDHEN and SYDVKM. The CDR3 covers 12 residues. The CDR3 loop reads CASRTGREKLFF. The CDR3 DNA reads TGTGCCAGCAGGACAGGACGCGAAAAACTGTTTTTT.

This clone was seen a single time. The V call is TRBV5-1, the J call TRBJ1-1; a weak D match, TRBD1 (6 bases). The CDR3 sequence is 15 residues long. Germline values: CDR1 SGHRS, CDR2 YFSETQ. Between the trimmed V and J ends, which lost 4 bases and 3 bases, there was a span of 16 bases. CDR3 region: CASSDDTTGYTEAFF. As DNA, the CDR3 is TGCGCCAGCAGCGACGACACGACAGGCTACACTGAAGCTTTCTTT.

The gene calls are TRBV7-2 and TRBJ2-4, with a tentative D call TRBD2 (5 bases). V was clipped by 4 bases and J by 0 bases, with 13 bases between them. The V gene's germline CDR1 is SGHTA and CDR2 FQGNSA. The CDR3 runs 16 residues. Here the CDR3 DNA reads TGTGCCAGCAGCTACCGTGGGAGACAAGCCAAAAACATTCAGTACTTC. It encodes CASSYRGRQAKNIQYF.

To note about this clone: At one end, the junction sequence differs from germline, possibly due to a read error. The chain couples TRBV7-7 to TRBJ1-1; D remains ambiguous. This CDR3 spans 13 amino acids. CDR1 is SSHAT, CDR2 FNYEAQ, per germline (reference sequence). CDR3 loop: CASSLTVNTEAFF. In DNA, the CDR3 is TGTGCTAGCAGCTTAACAGTGAACACTGAAGCTTTCTTT.

The rearrangement uses TRBV4-1 and TRBJ2-1, with 10 bases fitting TRBD1. Germline V gene lookup returns CDR1 MGHRA and CDR2 YSYEKL. V shed 5 bases, J shed 4 bases, and the junction held 5 bases outside the gene matches. The CDR3 length is 15 residues. As DNA, the CDR3 is TGCGCCAGCAGCGACAGGGGGCGAAATTACAATGAGCAGTTCTTC. Amino acids: CASSDRGRNYNEQFF.

This clone was seen just once. CDR3 sequence: CASSLVASGRNEQFF. CDR3 coding DNA: TGTGCCAGCAGCTTGGTGGCTAGCGGGAGGAATGAGCAGTTCTTC. V gene TRBV5-4 combines with J gene TRBJ2-1, with 11 bases identical to TRBD2. The CDR3 contains 15 residues. Germline lookup yields CDR1 SGHNT and CDR2 YYREEE (reference sequence). With 0 bases clipped from V and 7 bases from J, the junction kept 3 bases outside the gene matches. The whole variable domain, remainder taken from reference TRBV5-4 and TRBJ2-1, is ETGVTQSPTHLIKTRGQQVTLRCSSQSGHNTVSWYQQALGQGPQFIFQYYREEENGRGNFPPRFSGLQFPNYSSELNVNALELDDSALYLCASSLVASGRNEQFFGPGTRLTVL.

V gene TRBV9 combines with J gene TRBJ1-3; the match to TRBD1 covers 8 bases. CDR1 and CDR2 (germline): SGDLS, YYNGEE. Trimming cost V 4 bases and J 4 bases; bases outside gene matches: 4. The CDR3 has 14 residues. CDR3 amino acids: CASSLRGQGNTIYF. The CDR3 coding sequence is TGTGCCAGCAGCCTCAGGGGGCAGGGAAACACCATATATTTT. The whole variable domain, remainder taken from reference TRBV9 and TRBJ1-3, is DSGVTQTPKHLITATGQRVTLRCSPRSGDLSVYWYQQSLDQGLQFLIQYYNGEERAKGNILERFSAQQFPDLHSELNLSSLELGDSALYFCASSLRGQGNTIYFGEGSWLTVV.

CDR3 loop: CASSRGNSGTVNPNEKLFF. DNA for the CDR3: TGTGCCAGCAGCCGGGGTAACTCCGGGACAGTTAACCCGAATGAAAAACTGTTTTTT. This chain links TRBV7-2 with TRBJ1-4; TRBD1 agrees at 7 bases. Germline CDR1 SGHTA, CDR2 FQGNSA. The CDR3 consists of 19 residues. V was clipped by 5 bases and J by 5 bases; unmatched bases: 20. The whole variable domain, filled in from reference TRBV7-2 and TRBJ1-4, reads GAGVSQSPSNKVTEKGKDVELRCDPISGHTALYWYRQSLGQGLEFLIYFQGNSAPDKSGLPSDRFSAERTGGSVSTLTIQRTQQEDSAVYLCASSRGNSGTVNPNEKLFFGSGTQLSVL.

The V gene is TRBV9, the J gene TRBJ2-5; the match to TRBD1 covers 10 bases. The junction had 8 bases not matched to a gene; V was cut back by 2 bases and J by 4 bases. The CDR3 runs to 16 residues. CDR1 is SGDLS, CDR2 YYNGEE, per germline. The CDR3 DNA follows: TGTGCCAGCAGCGTGAAGGGACAGGGGAGGGGAGAGACCCAGTACTTC. Residues: CASSVKGQGRGETQYF.

This chain uses TRBV9 with TRBJ1-2; 12 bases line up with TRBD1. CDR3 length: 16 amino acids. V lost 0 bases to trimming and J lost 7 bases; unmatched junction nucleotides: 7. Per germline, CDR1 SGDLS and CDR2 YYNGEE. This CDR3 is CASSVVGGTGGGGYTF. CDR3 nucleotide sequence: TGTGCCAGCAGCGTAGTAGGTGGGACAGGGGGCGGTGGCTACACCTTC.

V usage is TRBV19 and J usage is TRBJ2-6; a possible D gene is TRBD1 (5 bases). Trimming took off 7 bases at V and 1 base at J, with 14 bases between the two ends. Per germline, CDR1 LNHDA and CDR2 SQIVND (reference sequence). The CDR3 loop spans 16 amino acids. The CDR3 nucleotides are TGTGCCAGTACAAGACAGTACGGGTCTGGGGCCAACGTCCTGACTTTC. Translation gives CASTRQYGSGANVLTF. The whole variable domain, remainder taken from reference TRBV19 and TRBJ2-6, is DGGITQSPKYLFRKEGQNVTLSCEQNLNHDAMYWYRQDPGQGLRLIYYSQIVNDFQKGDIAEGYSVSREKKESFPLTVTSAQKNPTAFYLCASTRQYGSGANVLTFGAGSRLTVL.

The chain has TRBV20-1 and TRBJ1-2; D perhaps matches TRBD1 (6 bases). The germline V and J ends were trimmed by 7 bases and 6 bases, with 12 bases remaining between them. This CDR3 contains 11 residues. CDR1 and CDR2 (germline): DFQATT, SNEGSKA (reference sequence). The chain's CDR3 is CSGQGDNGYTF. CDR3 sequence (DNA): TGCAGTGGGCAAGGGGACAATGGCTACACCTTC.

The V and J genes are TRBV4-3 and TRBJ2-2, with TRBD2 matching 10 bases. There are 15 residues in the CDR3. CDR1 LGHNA and CDR2 YSLEER come from the germline V gene. The ends lost 4 bases at V and 1 base at J; junction bases unmatched: 0. The CDR3 nucleotides are TGCGCCAGCAGCCGGACTAGCGGGAACACCGGGGAGCTGTTTTTT. It codes for CASSRTSGNTGELFF.

The V gene is TRBV13, the J gene TRBJ2-1; no definite D call. The CDR3 length is 12 residues. Germline CDR1 and CDR2: PRHDT and FYEKMQ (reference sequence). Trimming shortened V by 4 bases and J by 7 bases, and 8 bases separated the two germline ends. Written as DNA, the CDR3 is TGTGCCAGCAGCTATACAGAGAATGAGCAGTTCTTC. Its translation: CASSYTENEQFF.

V gene TRBV29-1 combines with J gene TRBJ1-1; TRBD1 might be the D (5 bases). The CDR3 has 13 residues. The V gene's germline CDR1 is SQVTM and CDR2 ANQGSEA. V dropped 7 bases and J dropped 1 base, with 13 bases sitting between them. The CDR3 sequence: CSASRGGNTEAFF. CDR3 sequence (DNA): TGCAGCGCCTCCCGGGGGGGGAACACTGAAGCTTTCTTT.

This rearrangement joins TRBV4-2 to TRBJ2-2, with D perhaps TRBD2 (6 bases). V gave up 1 base and J gave up 5 bases, with 14 bases separating them. The germline V gene has CDR1 LGHNA and CDR2 YNFKEQ. The CDR3 runs to 16 residues. CDR3 DNA: TGTGCCAGCAGCCAAGGGTTGCTCCGGGGGACCGGGGAGCTGTTTTTT. It codes for CASSQGLLRGTGELFF.